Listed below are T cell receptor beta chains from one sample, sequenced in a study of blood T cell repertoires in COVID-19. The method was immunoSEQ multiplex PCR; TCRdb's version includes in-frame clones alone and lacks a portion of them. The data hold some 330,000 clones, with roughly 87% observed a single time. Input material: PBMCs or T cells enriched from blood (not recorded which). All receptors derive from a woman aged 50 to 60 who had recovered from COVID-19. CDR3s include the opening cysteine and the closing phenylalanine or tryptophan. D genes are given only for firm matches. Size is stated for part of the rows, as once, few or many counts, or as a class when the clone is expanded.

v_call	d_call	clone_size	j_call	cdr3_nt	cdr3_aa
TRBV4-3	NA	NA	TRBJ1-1	TGCGCCAGCAGCCAGGATGGCGGGATTGGGACTGAAGCTTTCTTT	CASSQDGGIGTEAFF
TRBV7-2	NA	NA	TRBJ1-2	TGTGCCAGCAGCTTAGCCACAGGAACCGATGGCTACACCTTC	CASSLATGTDGYTF
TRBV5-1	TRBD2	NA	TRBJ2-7	TGCGCCAGCAGCTCCGATTGGGGACTAGCGGGAGGAACCCGGGGCGAGCAGTACTTC	CASSSDWGLAGGTRGEQYF
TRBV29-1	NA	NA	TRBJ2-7	TGCAGCGTTGAAGATCCCCAGGGAACCAGCTCCTACGAGCAGTACTTC	CSVEDPQGTSSYEQYF
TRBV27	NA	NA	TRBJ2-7	TGTGCCAGCATCCGGACAGCGTACTCCTACGAGCAGTACTTC	CASIRTAYSYEQYF
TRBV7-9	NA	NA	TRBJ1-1	TGTGCCAGCAGCTTAGGGTCGGACACTGAAGCTTTCTTT	CASSLGSDTEAFF
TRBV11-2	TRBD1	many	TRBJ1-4	TGTGCCAGCAGCTATGCCGGGGACAGAAGGGAAAAACTGTTTTTT	CASSYAGDRREKLFF
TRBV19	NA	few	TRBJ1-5	TGTGCCAGTAGTTGGGGCAGATCGGATCAGCCCCAGCATTTT	CASSWGRSDQPQHF
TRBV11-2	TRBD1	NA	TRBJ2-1	TGTGCCAGCAGCTTAGAGGCAGGGGGAAGGAATGAGCAGTTCTTC	CASSLEAGGRNEQFF
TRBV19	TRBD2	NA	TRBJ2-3	TGTGCCAGTAGTGCGGGGGACGGCTACCACCTCACCAGTAGCACAGATACGCAGTATTTT	CASSAGDGYHLTSSTDTQYF
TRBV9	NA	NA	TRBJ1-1	TGTGCCAGCAGCGTACTGCCCGGGAACACTGAAGCTTTCTTT	CASSVLPGNTEAFF
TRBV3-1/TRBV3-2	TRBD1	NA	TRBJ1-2	TGTGCCAGCAGCCTCAGAAGTAGGACAGGGGGCCTTAACTATGGCTACACCTTC	CASSLRSRTGGLNYGYTF
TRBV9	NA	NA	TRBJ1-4	TGTGCCAGCAGCGTAGTGGGGGCAGCGAGTGAAAAACTGTTTTTT	CASSVVGAASEKLFF
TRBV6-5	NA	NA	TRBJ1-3	TGTGCCAGCAGTTACGCCAGGGCTAACACCATATATTTT	CASSYARANTIYF
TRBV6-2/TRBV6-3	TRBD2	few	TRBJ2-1	TGTGCCAGCAGTAAGGGACTAGCGGGGGGAGGAGAGCAGTTCTTC	CASSKGLAGGGEQFF
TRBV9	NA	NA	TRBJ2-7	TGTGCCAGCAGCGTATCGACTGAACCCTACGAGCAGTACTTC	CASSVSTEPYEQYF
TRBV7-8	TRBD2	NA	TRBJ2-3	TGTGCCAGCAGCCCCCGGGCTAGCGGGGACACAGATACGCAGTATTTT	CASSPRASGDTDTQYF
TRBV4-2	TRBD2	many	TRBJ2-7	TGTGCCAGCAGCCAAGACGGACTAGCGGACTCCTACGAGCAGTACTTC	CASSQDGLADSYEQYF
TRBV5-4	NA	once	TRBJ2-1	TGTGCCAGCAGCTTGGAGTCCCAACGGGGTGAGCAGTTCTTC	CASSLESQRGEQFF